What follows are 6 T cell receptor beta chains derived from one specimen sequenced in a study of beta chain features in type 1 diabetes. Every isolated RNA sample was fully reverse transcribed, so sequencing captured expressed TCRB transcripts. Assay used: immunoSEQ multiplex PCR; TCRdb lists only in-frame clones, some missing. The data show 450,000 to 600,000 clones, over 25% seen once. The sequencing input was naive CD4+ T cells from blood. Every receptor here comes from a man aged 18 to 29 in good health.

The CDR3 DNA reads as TGTGCCAGCAGCGAACCTAGCGCCTTCTCCTACAATGAGCAGTTCTTC. It codes for CASSEPSAFSYNEQFF. The chain couples TRBV21-1 to TRBJ2-1; TRBD2, the D gene given by the table, was not confirmed from the DNA. TRBV21-1 counts as a pseudogene. CDR3 size: 16 residues.

The J gene is TRBJ2-3, the V gene TRBV5-4; D might be TRBD1 (6 bases). Trimming pared 4 bases from V and 3 bases from J, leaving 18 bases between. The CDR3 consists of 16 residues. Germline V gives CDR1 SGHNT, CDR2 YYREEE (reference sequence). The DNA for the CDR3 is TGTGCCAGCAGCCAACCTACAGGGTTAATAACAGATACGCAGTATTTT. This sequence encodes CASSQPTGLITDTQYF.

The chain has TRBV7-2 and TRBJ2-1, with TRBD2 matching over 9 bases. Germline CDR1 SGHTA, CDR2 FQGNSA. The J segment lost 0 bases and the V segment lost 7 bases, leaving 13 bases of the junction unmatched. This CDR3 has 18 residues. The CDR3 sequence is CASTKGAASGNSYNEQFF. Written as DNA, the CDR3 is TGTGCCAGCACCAAGGGGGCGGCTAGCGGGAACTCCTACAATGAGCAGTTCTTC.

The chain recombines TRBV19 with TRBJ2-5, with unresolved D. Germline V gene sequence: CDR1 LNHDA, CDR2 SQIVND (reference sequence). Trimming took 6 bases from V and 9 from J, leaving 17 bases between them. The CDR3 is 13 residues long. The CDR3 coding sequence is TGTGCCAGTAGAAGCGACCCAACTCGGGCCCAGTACTTC. Protein sequence: CASRSDPTRAQYF.

This clone was seen only a few times. CDR3 in amino acids: CASSPDRSFTDTQYF. CDR3 bases: TGTGCCAGCTCACCGGACAGGTCTTTCACAGATACGCAGTATTTT. The J gene is TRBJ2-3, the V gene TRBV18; 7 positions match TRBD1. The CDR3 spans 15 residues. Per the germline V gene, CDR1 is KGHSH and CDR2 is LQKENI. V gave up 3 bases and J gave up 2 bases; unmatched junction bases: 5.

V gene TRBV5-6 combines with J gene TRBJ2-2; 13 bases match TRBD2. The CDR3 spans 19 residues. Germline loops: CDR1 SGHDT, CDR2 YYEEEE. V lost 4 bases, J lost 3 bases, and 12 bases stayed unmatched. CDR3 DNA: TGTGCCAGCAGCCAAGACGTCAGACTAGCGGGAGGATACACCGGGGAGCTGTTTTTT. Its translation is CASSQDVRLAGGYTGELFF.